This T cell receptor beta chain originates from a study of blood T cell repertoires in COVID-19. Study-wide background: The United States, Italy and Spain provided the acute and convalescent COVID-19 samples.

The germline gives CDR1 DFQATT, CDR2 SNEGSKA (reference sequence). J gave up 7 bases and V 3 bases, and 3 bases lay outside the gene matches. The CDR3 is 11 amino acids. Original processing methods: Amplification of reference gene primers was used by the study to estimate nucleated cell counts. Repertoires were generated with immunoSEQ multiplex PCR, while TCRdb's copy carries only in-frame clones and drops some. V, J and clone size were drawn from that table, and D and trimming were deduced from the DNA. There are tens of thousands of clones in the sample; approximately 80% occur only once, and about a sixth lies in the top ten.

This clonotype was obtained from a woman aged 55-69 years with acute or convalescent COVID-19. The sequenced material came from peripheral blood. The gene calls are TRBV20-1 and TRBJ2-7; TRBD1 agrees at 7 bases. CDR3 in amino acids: CSASRGREQYF. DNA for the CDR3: TGCAGTGCTAGTAGGGGGCGTGAGCAGTACTTC.